This T cell receptor beta chain is from a study of cytomegalovirus exposure and HLA in healthy donors. This CDR3 has 17 amino acids. CDR1 and CDR2 (germline): SNHLY, FYNNEI. V trimming: 8 bases; J trimming: 2 bases; junction bases outside the gene matches: 14. In the PCR, 60 Vbeta and 13 Jbeta primers were used. The protocol was immunoSEQ multiplex PCR, while the TCRdb copy is restricted to in-frame clones and leaves out a portion. The sample holds 130,000 to 150,000 clones, around 80% seen once. Study-wide findings and caveats: Some public TCRs appeared in many individuals, while most sequences were rare. Later analysis suggested links between common viral pathogens and several top significant clusters.

A note on this clone: Its antigen remains unknown.

Healthy bone marrow donors formed the donor group. Sequenced sample: PBMCs. The sequence came from a male donor in good health and CMV-seropositive. The chain employs TRBV2 and TRBJ2-5, with TRBD2 matching over 10 bases. CDR3 protein: CASEALGLAVEQETQYF. The DNA of the CDR3 is TGTGCCAGCGAAGCGCTAGGACTAGCGGTTGAACAAGAGACCCAGTACTTC.